This TCR beta chain emerged from a study of a mutant IDH1 vaccine in newly diagnosed glioma. About the research overall: Following radiotherapy alone, or alongside temozolomide cycles, vaccination was started after an interval of 4-6 weeks. Treated patients, 62.5% male and 37.5% female, averaged approximately 40 years of age. V12 came at week 35, V13 at week 47.

Profiling relied on immunoSEQ multiplex PCR, and the TCRdb table lists in-frame clones only, not all of them. The data hold about 32,000 clones, with more than 75% observed a single time. Notes on this clone: Its specificity is unknown.

In germline, CDR1 is MNHEY, CDR2 SVGAGI. The CDR3 extends over 14 amino acids. After removal of 6 bases from V and 1 base from J, the junction contained 2 bases not matched to a gene. This sample's time point: week 35, safety follow-up. In the vaccine, a single dose held 300 ug of the mutant IDH1 20-mer peptide, along with topical imiquimod. This receptor was obtained from a man aged 30 to 39 with glioma. Source: PBMCs, taken from a glioma patient whose treatment included an IDH1 peptide vaccine. The genes are TRBV6-5 and TRBJ1-1; 10 bases align to TRBD1. CDR3 in DNA: TGTGCCAGCAGGGGGACAGGGGAGAACACTGAAGCTTTCTTT. Translation gives CASRGTGENTEAFF.